This passage covers 9 T cell receptor beta chains from one sample sequenced in a study of T-cell memory formation after mild COVID-19. MiXCR was run by TCRdb on the 5' RACE reads, yielding one entry per CDR3 protein. The sample includes roughly 150,000 distinct CDR3 sequences, approximately 15% of them seen just once. Sequencing input: PBMCs or a T cell subset sorted from them (not recorded which). The receptors shown here come from an adult woman who had mild COVID-19 (a few samples of this study predate the infection). Cell type and time point are not known.

This rearrangement joins TRBV5-1 to TRBJ2-2, with 8 bases fitting TRBD1. V shed 3 bases and J 0 bases; nucleotides not matched to a gene: 4. The CDR3 is 16 residues long. Germline CDR1 SGHRS, CDR2 YFSETQ. As DNA, the CDR3 is TGCGCCAGCAGCTCCCAGACAGGGGCGAACACCGGGGAGCTGTTTTTT. This gives the protein CASSSQTGANTGELFF.

This clonotype has only a few counts. The chain employs TRBV6-2 or TRBV6-3 and TRBJ2-5; D is uncertain. The CDR3 runs to 11 residues. Germline CDR1 and CDR2: MNHEY and SVGEGT. V lost 5 bases and J lost 5, with 6 bases in between. CDR3 region: CASSHAETQYF. CDR3 sequence (DNA): TGTGCCAGCAGTCACGCGGAGACCCAGTACTTC.

The chain links TRBV6-5 to TRBJ2-1; D possibly corresponds to TRBD2 (5 bases). The CDR3 has 20 residues. CDR1 is MNHEY and CDR2 is SVGAGI in the germline V gene. Trimming pared 6 bases from V and 4 bases from J, leaving 31 bases between. The CDR3 sequence is CASSPGEGLQDLHNYNEQFF. CDR3 DNA sequence: TGTGCCAGCAGCCCCGGGGAAGGGCTTCAGGATCTTCACAATTACAATGAGCAGTTCTTC.

This clonotype came up a few times. The rearrangement joins TRBV5-1 to TRBJ1-1, with D possibly matching TRBD1 (6 bases). CDR1 and CDR2 (germline): SGHRS, YFSETQ. CDR3 length equals 15 residues. Trimming shortened V by 3 bases and J by 0 bases, and 12 bases separated the two germline ends. The DNA for the CDR3 is TGCGCCAGCAGCTCAACAGGGTCCATGAACACTGAAGCTTTCTTT. It is translated as CASSSTGSMNTEAFF.

V usage is TRBV24-1 and J usage is TRBJ2-5; 7 nucleotides agree with TRBD2. Trimming took 5 bases from V and 4 from J; bases not matched to a gene: 6. The CDR3 has 14 amino acids. Germline CDR1 reads KGHDR; CDR2 reads SFDVKD. In nucleotides, the CDR3 is TGTGCCACCAGTGCCAGCGGGGCAGGAGAGACCCAGTACTTC. It is translated as CATSASGAGETQYF.

This clonotype appeared a single time. V is TRBV11-2 and J is TRBJ1-4; D gene ambiguous. The CDR3 is made up of 14 amino acids. Germline V lookup: CDR1 SGHAT, CDR2 FQNNGV. V was clipped by 1 base and J by 7 bases, with 10 bases between them. CDR3 nucleotide sequence: TGTGCCAGCAGCTTAGGGAGGCTGGGTGAAAAACTGTTTTTT. Translation: CASSLGRLGEKLFF.

The chain combines TRBV24-1 with TRBJ2-2, with a tentative D call TRBD1 (7 bases). V shed 6 bases and J shed 5 bases, with 15 bases lying between them. The CDR3 spans 15 residues. Germline values: CDR1 KGHDR, CDR2 SFDVKD. Here the CDR3 reads CATSLHQGGTGELFF. In nucleotides, the CDR3 is TGTGCCACCAGTCTCCATCAGGGGGGTACCGGGGAGCTGTTTTTT.

This clonotype was observed a handful of times. The V and J genes are TRBV5-1 and TRBJ1-1; D might be TRBD1 (6 bases). In germline, CDR1 is SGHRS, CDR2 YFSETQ. The CDR3 is 15 amino acids. V was shortened by 0 bases and J by 5 bases, with 14 bases between the two germline ends. In nucleotides, the CDR3 is TGCGCCAGCAGCTTGGTGATGTTGCAGGGGACTGAAGCTTTCTTT. Amino acid sequence: CASSLVMLQGTEAFF.

This clonotype was seen only a few times. The chain combines TRBV7-2 with TRBJ1-2; D is ambiguous. Germline CDR1 is SGHTA and CDR2 is FQGNSA. Trimming took off 0 bases at V and 8 bases at J, with 13 bases between the two ends. The CDR3 consists of 14 residues. Here the CDR3 reads CASSLATAAEGYTF. The CDR3 region has the DNA TGTGCCAGCAGCTTAGCAACGGCCGCGGAGGGCTACACCTTC.